This T cell receptor (beta chain) was sequenced for a study of blood T cell repertoires in COVID-19. The wider study: Acute and convalescent COVID-19 specimens originated in the United States, Italy and Spain. The cDNA or gDNA used as material had been derived from T cells, B-cell-depleted T cells, or PBMCs.

This CDR3 contains 15 residues. Unmatched junction bases numbered 7, after V lost 8 bases and J lost 0 bases. In germline, CDR1 is MNHNS, CDR2 SASEGT. In the original workflow: Reference gene primer amplification gave nucleated cell count estimates. Data came from immunoSEQ multiplex PCR; TCRdb stores just in-frame clones and leaves some out. The V and J calls and clone size are taken from that table; D and trimming were inferred from the DNA. The data show about 190,000 clones, around 85% seen once. The sample comprised peripheral blood. The chain is built from TRBV6-1 and TRBJ1-1; TRBD1 matches at 9 bases. The receptor comes from a man aged 25-45 years with acute or convalescent COVID-19. Written as DNA, the CDR3 is TGTGCCAGCCTAACCTACAGGGGGCTGAACACTGAAGCTTTCTTT. Its translation is CASLTYRGLNTEAFF.